The T cell receptor (beta chain) described here comes from a study of T-cell reconstitution after alpha-beta-depleted transplantation in children. The V end lost 6 bases, the J end lost 4 bases, and 17 bases lay between the germline ends. The germline CDR1 and CDR2 sequences are SGHVS and FQNEAQ. This CDR3 region has 15 residues. Preparation of the TCRbeta library was carried out with unique molecular identifiers. Via MiXCR, TCRdb re-called the PCR reads, giving one row per CDR3 protein. The sample has around 110,000 distinct CDR3 sequences, about 9.3% seen once. This clonotype showed up many times. The chain recombines TRBV7-8 with TRBJ2-3; D perhaps matches TRBD1 (7 bases). This TCR was sampled from a boy younger than 10 with acute lymphoblastic leukemia, due to receive a stem cell transplant. The specimen comprised PBMCs, sampled before TCRalphabeta/CD19-depleted stem cell transplant. DNA for the CDR3: TGTGCCAGCAGTCTCAGGGGGGATGCTGCAGATACGCAGTATTTT. This codes for CASSLRGDAADTQYF.